This paragraph covers one TCR beta chain sequence. Its antigen is not identified. Relapsing-remitting disease, either stable or active, was present in the multiple sclerosis controls, who were treatment-naive patients. This entry comes from a study of CD8 T cells in Susac syndrome. V was pared by 0 bases and J by 1 base, with 6 bases of the junction left unmatched. This CDR3 spans 18 amino acids. The V gene's germline CDR1 is LGHNA and CDR2 YNFKEQ. Study-wide results and limits: The study's TCR sequencing and HLA analysis covered a relatively small number of individuals, and the study acknowledged this.

RNA in amounts of about 0.45 to 1 ug was reverse transcribed with random hexamers. Amplification of TCR beta CDR3 spanned 54 Vbeta and 13 Jbeta via immunoSEQ multiplex PCR. TCRdb used MiXCR to reprocess the immunoSEQ multiplex PCR reads, holding one entry per CDR3 protein. Among around 300,000 distinct CDR3 sequences, around 91% were seen once, and the ten largest hold approximately 0.2%. The receptor was isolated from a human donor with multiple sclerosis. The sequenced sample was CD8+ T cells from PBMCs. The chain recombines TRBV4-2 with TRBJ2-5; TRBD2 matches at 12 bases. The CDR3 DNA follows: TGTGCCAGCAGCCAAGAACGGGTGGGACTAGCGGGCCAAGAGACCCAGTACTTC. It translates to CASSQERVGLAGQETQYF.